This entry describes one T cell receptor beta chain. The data are from a study of blood T cell repertoires in COVID-19. The data were produced by immunoSEQ multiplex PCR, yet TCRdb's version contains in-frame clones alone and is incomplete. The profile shows approximately 280,000 clones, around 85% of them singletons. Material: peripheral blood. This TCR was sampled from a woman in her 70s with acute or convalescent COVID-19.

CDR3 sequence reads: CAWSPRIAGNTIYF. The CDR3 DNA sequence: TGTGCCTGGAGTCCTCGAATAGCTGGAAACACCATATATTTT. This chain links TRBV30 with TRBJ1-3; D gene unclear. Germline-derived CDR1 and CDR2 are GTSNPN and SVGIG (reference sequence). Trimming left V 2 bases short and J 2 bases short, with 10 bases between. The CDR3 length is 14 residues.